Listed here is a single T cell receptor (beta chain). What it binds is not known. The sample comes from a study of OX40 agonist ivuxolimab in advanced cancers. Study context: Every 2 weeks, patients got intravenous ivuxolimab at one of six dose levels (0.01-10 mg/kg).

Study-wide findings and caveats: Still undetermined is the antigen specificity of the expanded peripheral T cells.

Trimming removed 1 base at V and 10 bases at J, with 8 bases between. The germline CDR1 and CDR2 sequences are SGHAT and FQNNGV. The CDR3 is 13 amino acids. Profiled with immunoSEQ multiplex PCR; TCRdb holds only in-frame clones, not every one. In the table there are approximately 75,000 clones, 75% to 85% of which are singletons. This receptor was obtained from an adult with an advanced solid tumor such as melanoma, head and neck, liver or kidney cancer. Sequencing was performed on CD4+ or CD8+ T cells sorted from blood, taken in a trial of the OX40 agonist ivuxolimab. This chain joins TRBV11-2 and TRBJ1-6, with unresolved D. As DNA, the CDR3 is TGTGCCAGCAGCTTAGGGCGCGTCTCACCCCTCCACTTT. Amino acid sequence: CASSLGRVSPLHF.